Listed below are T cell receptor beta chains from one sample, sequenced in a study of blood T cell repertoires in COVID-19. Clones were read by immunoSEQ multiplex PCR, and TCRdb kept only the in-frame ones, dropping some. The repertoire consists of approximately 170,000 clones, with more than 75% occurring once and the leading ten covering 2.5% to 4%. The sequencing sample was made of peripheral blood. All receptors derive from a man between 70 and 80 years old with acute or convalescent COVID-19. Each CDR3 is given with its conserved first and last residue. A D gene is named only where the DNA matches it firmly. Clone size appears in some rows only: once, few, many, or a class for an expanded clone.

CASSQGRQGLSYEQYF	TGCGCCAGCAGCCAAGGGAGACAGGGGTTATCCTACGAGCAGTACTTC	TRBV4-3	.	TRBD1	TRBJ2-7	16
CASSLIPAGAKEQYF	TGTGCCAGCAGTTTAATTCCCGCGGGAGCAAAGGAGCAGTACTTC	TRBV27	.	TRBD2	TRBJ2-7	15
CAISGGQGDGYTF	TGTGCCATCAGTGGGGGACAGGGTGATGGCTACACCTTC	TRBV10-3	once	TRBD1	TRBJ1-2	13
CASSPGVGGTDTQYF	TGCGCCAGCAGCCCCGGAGTAGGGGGCACAGATACGCAGTATTTT	TRBV5-1	.	.	TRBJ2-3	15
CASSQVASQETQYF	TGTGCCAGCAGCCAAGTAGCTAGCCAAGAGACCCAGTACTTC	TRBV3-1/TRBV3-2	.	.	TRBJ2-5	14
CASSLQPDQPQHF	TGCGCCAGCAGCTTACAACCCGATCAGCCCCAGCATTTT	TRBV5-1	.	.	TRBJ1-5	13
CASSRGRDRGYEQYF	TGTGCCAGCAGCCGTGGGCGGGACAGGGGCTACGAGCAGTACTTC	TRBV13	.	TRBD1	TRBJ2-7	15
CASSNSQDRGYGYEQYF	TGTGCCAGCAGTAACTCCCAGGACAGGGGTTATGGTTACGAGCAGTACTTC	TRBV14	.	TRBD1	TRBJ2-7	17
CASSPQGTGRSGNTIYF	TGTGCCAGCTCACCACAAGGGACAGGCCGCTCTGGAAACACCATATATTTT	TRBV18	.	TRBD1	TRBJ1-3	17
CASSSRQGMNTEAFF	TGTGCCAGTAGTAGCCGACAGGGGATGAACACTGAAGCTTTCTTT	TRBV19	.	TRBD1	TRBJ1-1	15
CASSRGGTAGSNTEAFF	TGTGCCAGCAGCCGGGGCGGGACAGCCGGATCGAACACTGAAGCTTTCTTT	TRBV7-8	few	TRBD1	TRBJ1-1	17
CASSFTGHQETQYF	TGTGCCAGCAGCTTTACAGGGCACCAAGAGACCCAGTACTTC	TRBV11-1	once	.	TRBJ2-5	14
CASSSRLAGIEDTQYF	TGTGCCAGTAGTTCCAGACTAGCGGGTATCGAAGATACGCAGTATTTT	TRBV19	.	TRBD2	TRBJ2-3	16
CASSVDSGRIAGELFF	TGTGCCAGCAGCGTAGATAGCGGGAGAATCGCCGGGGAGCTGTTTTTT	TRBV9	.	TRBD2	TRBJ2-2	16
CASRALLINQPQHF	TGTGCCAGCAGAGCGTTACTTATTAATCAGCCCCAGCATTTT	TRBV2	.	.	TRBJ1-5	14
CASSRSPYNSPLHF	TGCGCCAGCAGCCGTAGCCCTTATAATTCACCCCTCCACTTT	TRBV4-3	.	.	TRBJ1-6	14
CASSFRDYGYTF	TGTGCCAGCAGTTTCAGGGACTATGGCTACACCTTC	TRBV28	.	.	TRBJ1-2	12
CASSLTRGYSGNTIYF	TGTGCCAGCAGTTTAACCAGGGGTTATTCTGGAAACACCATATATTTT	TRBV28	.	.	TRBJ1-3	16
CASRRDNSYEQYF	TGTGCCAGCAGACGGGACAACTCCTACGAGCAGTACTTC	TRBV7-2	.	.	TRBJ2-7	13
CASSLQGPNTEAFF	TGTGCCAGCAGCTTACAGGGGCCGAACACTGAAGCTTTCTTT	TRBV11-3	.	.	TRBJ1-1	14
CASSIPANEKLFF	TGTGCCAGTAGTATCCCCGCTAATGAAAAACTGTTTTTT	TRBV19	.	.	TRBJ1-4	13
CATSEAGTGNTGELFF	TGTGCCACCAGTGAGGCCGGGACAGGGAACACCGGGGAGCTGTTTTTT	TRBV24-1	once	TRBD1	TRBJ2-2	16
CAISELAQGTEAFF	TGTGCCATCAGTGAGTTGGCACAGGGGACTGAAGCTTTCTTT	TRBV10-3	.	TRBD1	TRBJ1-1	14
CASSFGLAGETQYF	TGTGCCAGCAGCTTTGGACTAGCGGGAGAGACCCAGTACTTC	TRBV9	.	TRBD2	TRBJ2-5	14
CAISEEGGRAATSYEQYF	TGTGCCATCAGTGAAGAAGGGGGAAGAGCGGCCACTTCCTACGAGCAGTACTTC	TRBV10-3	.	.	TRBJ2-7	18
CASSPKDSWEQYF	TGTGCCAGCTCACCAAAGGACAGTTGGGAGCAGTACTTC	TRBV18	once	.	TRBJ2-7	13
CASKGGTSGGYGELFF	TGTGCCAGCAAGGGTGGGACTAGCGGGGGCTACGGGGAGCTGTTTTTT	TRBV28	.	TRBD2	TRBJ2-2	16
CASSALAGASIYNEQFF	TGCGCCAGCAGTGCTCTAGCGGGAGCGTCGATCTACAATGAGCAGTTCTTC	TRBV10-1	.	TRBD2	TRBJ2-1	17
CASSQQGGYGYTF	TGTGCCAGCAGCCAACAGGGGGGCTATGGCTACACCTTC	TRBV5-6	.	TRBD1	TRBJ1-2	13
CASSLTPESLYNEQFF	TGTGCCAGCAGCCTGACCCCGGAGAGCCTGTACAATGAGCAGTTCTTC	TRBV9	.	.	TRBJ2-1	16
CASSPGQGVQHEQFF	TGTGCCAGCAGCCCTGGACAGGGTGTGCAGCATGAGCAGTTCTTC	TRBV14	.	TRBD1	TRBJ2-1	15
CASSLTRVHQPQHF	TGTGCCAGCAGCTTGACCAGGGTTCATCAGCCCCAGCATTTT	TRBV7-8	.	.	TRBJ1-5	14
CASSLAGLSNQPQHF	TGTGCCAGCAGCTTGGCCGGACTTAGCAATCAGCCCCAGCATTTT	TRBV5-8	.	.	TRBJ1-5	15
CASSPAIQEYGYTF	TGCGCCAGCAGTCCAGCGATACAGGAGTATGGCTACACCTTC	TRBV4-1	.	.	TRBJ1-2	14
CASSLSPGGETEAFF	TGTGCCAGCAGCTTGTCCCCGGGCGGGGAGACTGAAGCTTTCTTT	TRBV5-5	.	.	TRBJ1-1	15
CASSVHTIEQFF	TGTGCCAGCAGCGTACACACGATCGAGCAGTTCTTC	TRBV6-5	.	.	TRBJ2-1	12
CASSERGNYGYTF	TGTGCCAGCAGTGAAAGAGGGAACTATGGCTACACCTTC	TRBV2	few	.	TRBJ1-2	13
CASSFQGPSGNEQYF	TGTGCCAGCAGCTTTCAGGGCCCGAGCGGGAACGAGCAGTACTTC	TRBV7-2	.	TRBD2	TRBJ2-7	15
CASRPGQGKGDTEAFF	TGTGCCAGCAGACCGGGACAGGGAAAAGGGGACACTGAAGCTTTCTTT	TRBV7-9	.	TRBD1	TRBJ1-1	16
CSVANQPGLKNF	TGCAGCGTGGCAAATCAACCGGGACTCAAGAACTTC	TRBV29-1	.	.	TRBJ2-7	12
CASSEGGQGGEQYF	TGCGCCAGCAGTGAGGGGGGACAGGGTGGGGAGCAGTACTTC	TRBV10-2	.	TRBD1	TRBJ2-7	14
CASSLEQGYSGNTIYF	TGTGCCAGCAGCCTAGAACAGGGGTACTCTGGAAACACCATATATTTT	TRBV5-5	.	TRBD1	TRBJ1-3	16
CASSLGGATEAFF	TGTGCCAGCAGCTTGGGGGGGGCCACTGAAGCTTTCTTT	TRBV11-2	.	.	TRBJ1-1	13
CASSLPGWTDTQYF	TGTGCCAGCAGCTTACCCGGGTGGACAGATACGCAGTATTTT	TRBV7-3	.	.	TRBJ2-3	14
CASSLRTGFGEQYF	TGTGCCAGCAGCCTTAGGACAGGGTTTGGCGAGCAGTACTTC	TRBV4-2	.	TRBD1	TRBJ2-7	14
CASSLSTGGYGYTF	TGTGCCAGCAGTCTCTCGACAGGGGGATATGGCTACACCTTC	TRBV28	.	TRBD1	TRBJ1-2	14
CASSKQGSTEAFF	TGTGCCAGTAGTAAACAGGGGAGCACTGAAGCTTTCTTT	TRBV19	.	TRBD1	TRBJ1-1	13
CASSQEGRGTYEQYF	TGCGCCAGCAGCCAAGAAGGCAGGGGGACTTACGAGCAGTACTTC	TRBV4-1	few	.	TRBJ2-7	15
CASSLDRWGAAFF	TGTGCCAGCAGCTTAGATCGTTGGGGAGCGGCTTTCTTT	TRBV11-3	.	.	TRBJ1-1	13
CASSWDRFPHSNQPQHF	TGCGCCAGCAGTTGGGACAGGTTTCCTCATAGCAATCAGCCCCAGCATTTT	TRBV5-1	.	TRBD1	TRBJ1-5	17